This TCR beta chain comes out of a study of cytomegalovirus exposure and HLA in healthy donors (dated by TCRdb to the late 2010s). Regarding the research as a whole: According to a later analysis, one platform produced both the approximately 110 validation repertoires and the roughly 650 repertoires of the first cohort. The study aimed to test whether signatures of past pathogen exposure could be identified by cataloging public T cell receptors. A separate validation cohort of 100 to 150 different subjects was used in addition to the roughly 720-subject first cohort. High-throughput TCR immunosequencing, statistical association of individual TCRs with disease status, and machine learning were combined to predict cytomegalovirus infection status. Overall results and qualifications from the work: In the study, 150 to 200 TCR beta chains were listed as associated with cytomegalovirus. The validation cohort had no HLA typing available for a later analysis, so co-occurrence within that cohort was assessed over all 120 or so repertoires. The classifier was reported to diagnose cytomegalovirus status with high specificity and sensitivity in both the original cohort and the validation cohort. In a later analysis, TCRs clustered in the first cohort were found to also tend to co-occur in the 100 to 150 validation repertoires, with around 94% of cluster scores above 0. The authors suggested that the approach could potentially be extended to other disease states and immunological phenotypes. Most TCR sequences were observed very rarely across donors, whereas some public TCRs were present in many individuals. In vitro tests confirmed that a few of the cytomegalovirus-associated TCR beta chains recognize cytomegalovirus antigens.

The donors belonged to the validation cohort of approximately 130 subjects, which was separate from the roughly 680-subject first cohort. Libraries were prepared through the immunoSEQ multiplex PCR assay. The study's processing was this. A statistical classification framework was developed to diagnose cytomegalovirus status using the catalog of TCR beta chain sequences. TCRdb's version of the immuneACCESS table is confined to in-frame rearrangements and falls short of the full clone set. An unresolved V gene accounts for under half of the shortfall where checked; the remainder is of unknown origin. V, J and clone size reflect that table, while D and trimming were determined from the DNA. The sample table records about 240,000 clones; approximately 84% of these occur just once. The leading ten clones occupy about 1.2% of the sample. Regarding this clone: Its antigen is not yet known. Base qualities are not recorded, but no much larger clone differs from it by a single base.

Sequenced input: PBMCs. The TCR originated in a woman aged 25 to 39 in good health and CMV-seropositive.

The nucleotide sequence reads as follows: TGTGCCAGCAGCGTTGGGGGACAGGGCTTCGTCACTGAAGCTTTCTTT. Translation gives CASSVGGQGFVTEAFF. The chain is made from TRBV9 and TRBJ1-1; 9 central bases correspond to TRBD1. From its cysteine to its phenylalanine, the CDR3 spans 16 amino acids. Of the read, only the CDR3 DNA is kept; its 48 bases are in frame from base 1. The germline V gene sets CDR1 to SGDLS and CDR2 to YYNGEE. V is trimmed back by 2 bases and J by 4 bases, and the junction contains 9 bases that no gene match accounts for.